These 20 T cell receptor beta chains share one sample of origin, sequenced in a study of blood T cell repertoires in COVID-19. Here immunoSEQ multiplex PCR was the method, and the copy in TCRdb shows in-frame clones only, minus some. The sample shows hundreds of thousands of clones, around 89% of them seen only once. What was sequenced was PBMCs or T cells enriched from blood (not recorded which). Receptor source: a woman aged 18-29 years with acute COVID-19.

The V and J genes are TRBV19 and TRBJ2-2, with 8 bases aligning to TRBD1. The CDR3 is 15 amino acids. From germline, CDR1 is LNHDA and CDR2 SQIVND (reference sequence). V was clipped by 3 bases and J by 4 bases; unmatched bases: 4. The CDR3 here is CASSIQGAVTGELFF. CDR3 sequence (DNA): TGTGCCAGTAGTATCCAGGGGGCGGTCACCGGGGAGCTGTTTTTT.

This sequence joins TRBV28 and TRBJ2-5; D perhaps matches TRBD1 (5 bases). V was clipped by 3 bases and J by 3 bases, with 11 bases between them. The CDR3 extends over 14 amino acids. Germline CDR1 and CDR2: MDHEN and SYDVKM. The CDR3 reads CASSLTASKETQYF. The CDR3 DNA sequence: TGTGCCAGCAGTTTGACAGCCTCAAAAGAGACCCAGTACTTC.

The chain carries TRBV5-1 and TRBJ1-1; possibly TRBD1 for D (6 bases). Trimming took off 0 bases at V and 0 bases at J, with 9 bases between the two ends. This CDR3 comprises 15 residues. Germline V gene lookup returns CDR1 SGHRS and CDR2 YFSETQ. The chain's CDR3 is CASSLAQGMNTEAFF. The CDR3 nucleotides read TGCGCCAGCAGCTTGGCCCAGGGGATGAACACTGAAGCTTTCTTT.

The V gene is TRBV7-2, the J gene TRBJ2-3; the D is unclear. The ends were cut back, 7 bases at V and 0 bases at J, with 11 bases in the middle. Germline lookup yields CDR1 SGHTA and CDR2 FQGNSA. This CDR3 is 14 amino acids long. The chain's CDR3 is CASILETSTDTQYF. Here the CDR3 DNA reads TGTGCCAGCATCCTCGAGACTAGCACAGATACGCAGTATTTT.

V and J are TRBV12-5 and TRBJ1-5; 8 nucleotides match TRBD1. V lost 2 bases, J lost 5 bases, and 2 bases stayed unmatched. The CDR3 contains 14 residues. CDR1 is LGHNT and CDR2 is FRNRAP in the germline V gene. In nucleotides, the CDR3 is TGTGCTAGTGGTTTGCCGGACAGGGATCAGCCCCAGCATTTT. It is translated as CASGLPDRDQPQHF. Looking up the rest from reference TRBV12-5 and TRBJ1-5 gives the full variable domain: DARVTQTPRHKVTEMGQEVTMRCQPILGHNTVFWYRQTMMQGLELLAYFRNRAPLDDSGMPKDRFSAEMPDATLATLKIQPSEPRDSAVYFCASGLPDRDQPQHFGDGTRLSIL.

This clone was detected a few times. V usage is TRBV5-6 and J usage is TRBJ2-7; 9 bases line up with TRBD1. The V and J ends lost 2 bases and 2 bases, in that order; junction bases with no gene match: 8. Per the germline V gene, CDR1 is SGHDT and CDR2 is YYEEEE. The CDR3 is 16 amino acids. CDR3 sequence: CASSLFFGDRAYEQYF. CDR3 nucleotide sequence: TGTGCCAGCAGCTTATTTTTTGGGGACAGGGCCTACGAGCAGTACTTC.

V gene TRBV4-2 combines with J gene TRBJ2-2; TRBD2 matches at 9 bases. The trim removed 4 bases at V and 6 bases at J, leaving 12 bases unmatched. Germline V gene lookup returns CDR1 LGHNA and CDR2 YNFKEQ. This CDR3 comprises 17 residues. The CDR3 spells CASSRGYSGSLPGELFF. CDR3 in DNA: TGTGCCAGCAGCCGGGGTTATAGCGGGAGCCTCCCCGGGGAGCTGTTTTTT.

J is TRBJ2-7 and V is TRBV27; a possible D gene is TRBD2 (6 bases). Germline CDR1 is MNHEY and CDR2 is SMNVEV (reference sequence). The CDR3 has 17 residues. V lost 8 bases, J lost 2 bases, and 25 bases lay in between. The chain's CDR3 is CASGLLPSEGATYEQYF. The CDR3 coding sequence is TGTGCCAGCGGACTACTGCCCTCGGAGGGAGCAACCTACGAGCAGTACTTC.

V is TRBV6-2 or TRBV6-3 and J is TRBJ2-7; the D is unclear. The CDR3 contains 13 residues. Germline lookup yields CDR1 MNHEY and CDR2 SVGEGT. V dropped 4 bases and J dropped 3 bases, with 10 bases sitting between them. DNA for the CDR3: TGTGCCAGCAGTTTTATAATTGTCTACGAGCAGTACTTC. Protein: CASSFIIVYEQYF.

This CDR3 reads CASSPTSESTDTQYF. CDR3 nucleotides: TGTGCCAGCAGTCCGACTAGCGAGAGCACAGATACGCAGTATTTT. V and J are TRBV27 and TRBJ2-3, with 8 positions matching TRBD2. Trimming removed 5 bases from V and 0 bases from J; junction bases left unmatched: 4. Germline values: CDR1 MNHEY, CDR2 SMNVEV (reference sequence). This CDR3 comprises 15 residues.

The J gene is TRBJ2-7, the V gene TRBV4-1; tentative D call: TRBD1 (6 bases). Per the germline V gene, CDR1 is MGHRA and CDR2 is YSYEKL. This CDR3 is built from 14 residues. Trimming took off 4 bases at V and 2 bases at J, with 12 bases between the two ends. This CDR3 reads CASSLGQITYEQYF. Written as DNA, the CDR3 is TGCGCCAGCAGCCTCGGACAGATTACCTACGAGCAGTACTTC.

Only a few counts were recorded for this clone. In the same sample, other DNA sequences code for this CDR3. The J gene is TRBJ1-6, the V gene TRBV19, with D tentatively TRBD1 (6 bases). CDR3 size: 13 residues. The V end lost 5 bases, the J end lost 10 bases, and 12 bases lay between the germline ends. The germline gives CDR1 LNHDA, CDR2 SQIVND (reference sequence). The CDR3 region is CASSLGGDSPLHF. The CDR3 region has the DNA TGTGCCAGTAGTCTAGGGGGGGACTCACCCCTCCACTTT.

This clone appeared a single time. This chain joins TRBV28 and TRBJ2-1; TRBD2 agrees at 9 bases. V dropped 3 bases and J dropped 12; count of bases not matched to a gene: 12. Germline V gene data show CDR1 as MDHEN and CDR2 as SYDVKM. The CDR3 has 15 residues. The CDR3 nucleotides read TGTGCCAGCAGTTTTAGCGGGAGCAAAGAATCTGTGCAGTTCTTC. The encoded protein is CASSFSGSKESVQFF.

This chain connects TRBV19 to TRBJ1-4; 9 bases fit TRBD1. Germline values: CDR1 LNHDA, CDR2 SQIVND (reference sequence). With 8 bases clipped from V and 0 bases from J, the junction kept 10 bases outside the gene matches. The CDR3 is 17 amino acids. Here the CDR3 DNA reads TGTGCCAGTTTTCCGGGACAGGGTTATCCAACTAATGAAAAACTGTTTTTT. This translates into CASFPGQGYPTNEKLFF.

The chain employs TRBV28 and TRBJ1-1; D remains unclear. V lost 6 bases and J 6 bases, leaving 8 bases between the germline ends. This CDR3 spans 11 amino acids. CDR1 MDHEN and CDR2 SYDVKM come from the germline V gene. The CDR3 loop reads CASSRLAEAFF. The CDR3 nucleotides are TGTGCCAGCAGCCGACTAGCTGAAGCTTTCTTT. Looking up the rest from reference TRBV28 and TRBJ1-1 gives the full variable domain: DVKVTQSSRYLVKRTGEKVFLECVQDMDHENMFWYRQDPGLGLRLIYFSYDVKMKEKGDIPEGYSVSREKKERFSLILESASTNQTSMYLCASSRLAEAFFGQGTRLTVV.

The chain couples TRBV12-3 or TRBV12-4 to TRBJ2-4, with D possibly matching TRBD2 (6 bases). V lost 9 bases to trimming and J lost 8 bases, with 14 bases between them. This CDR3 comprises 12 residues. The CDR3 sequence: CASSLARDIQYF. DNA of the CDR3: TGTGCCAGTTCGCTAGCGAGAGACATTCAGTACTTC.

The J gene is TRBJ2-1, the V gene TRBV6-5, with 7 bases identical to TRBD2. Trimming at V came to 7 bases and at J to 8 bases, leaving 14 bases not matched to a gene. Germline values: CDR1 MNHEY, CDR2 SVGAGI. This CDR3 has 15 residues. CDR3 coding DNA: TGTGCCAGCATGCTCCGTATAGCGGGCCCTGATGAGCAGTTCTTC. This codes for CASMLRIAGPDEQFF.

The rearrangement joins TRBV19 to TRBJ2-3; 9 bases agree with TRBD2. CDR3 length equals 14 residues. Per germline, CDR1 LNHDA and CDR2 SQIVND (reference sequence). V lost 9 bases to trimming and J lost 4 bases; unmatched junction nucleotides: 8. The CDR3: CASRDSGSADTQYF. The CDR3 DNA reads TGTGCCAGCAGGGATAGCGGGAGTGCAGATACGCAGTATTTT.

The V gene is TRBV3-1 (or the pseudogene TRBV3-2), the J gene TRBJ2-7; D remains unclear. The CDR3 consists of 16 residues. Trimming shortened V by 4 bases and J by 1 base, and 17 bases separated the two germline ends. Per the germline V gene, CDR1 is LGHDT and CDR2 is YNNKEL (reference sequence). DNA for the CDR3: TGTGCCAGCAGCCTCGAGCCATTGACACATTCCTACGAGCAGTACTTC. Translated: CASSLEPLTHSYEQYF.

The CDR3 reads CASSRGMHSGGYGYTF. The DNA of the CDR3 is TGCGCCAGCAGCCGGGGGATGCATTCAGGGGGCTATGGCTACACCTTC. The gene calls are TRBV10-2 and TRBJ1-2; 7 nucleotides match TRBD1. V lost 6 bases to trimming and J lost 4 bases; unmatched junction nucleotides: 14. The CDR3 length is 16 residues. In germline, CDR1 is WSHSY, CDR2 SAAADI.